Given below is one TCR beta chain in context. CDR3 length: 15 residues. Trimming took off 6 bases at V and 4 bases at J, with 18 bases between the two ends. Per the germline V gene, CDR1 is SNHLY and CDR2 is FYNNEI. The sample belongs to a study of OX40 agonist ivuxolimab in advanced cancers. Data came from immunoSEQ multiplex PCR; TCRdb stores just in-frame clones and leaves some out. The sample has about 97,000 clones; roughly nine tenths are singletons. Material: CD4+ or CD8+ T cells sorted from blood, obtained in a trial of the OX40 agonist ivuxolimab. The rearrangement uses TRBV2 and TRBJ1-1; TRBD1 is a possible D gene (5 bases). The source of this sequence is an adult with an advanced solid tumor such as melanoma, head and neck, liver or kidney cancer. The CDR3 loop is CASSAGGVAGTEAFF. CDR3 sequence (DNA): TGTGCCAGCAGCGCGGGGGGGGTGGCGGGCACTGAAGCTTTCTTT.